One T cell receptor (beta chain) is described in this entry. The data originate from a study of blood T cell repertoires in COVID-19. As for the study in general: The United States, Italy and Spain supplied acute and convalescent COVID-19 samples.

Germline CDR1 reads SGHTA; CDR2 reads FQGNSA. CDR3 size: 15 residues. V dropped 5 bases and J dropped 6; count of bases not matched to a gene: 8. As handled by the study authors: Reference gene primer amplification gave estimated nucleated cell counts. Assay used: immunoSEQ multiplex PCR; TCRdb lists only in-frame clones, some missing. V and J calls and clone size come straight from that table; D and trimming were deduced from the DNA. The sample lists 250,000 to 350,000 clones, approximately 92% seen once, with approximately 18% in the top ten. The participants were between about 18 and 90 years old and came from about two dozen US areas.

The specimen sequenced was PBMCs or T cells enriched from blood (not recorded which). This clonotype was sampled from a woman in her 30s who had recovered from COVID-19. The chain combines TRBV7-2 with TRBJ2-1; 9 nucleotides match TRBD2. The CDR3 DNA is TGTGCCAGCAGCGCATGGGCGGGGGGGCGCAATGAGCAGTTCTTC. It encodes CASSAWAGGRNEQFF.